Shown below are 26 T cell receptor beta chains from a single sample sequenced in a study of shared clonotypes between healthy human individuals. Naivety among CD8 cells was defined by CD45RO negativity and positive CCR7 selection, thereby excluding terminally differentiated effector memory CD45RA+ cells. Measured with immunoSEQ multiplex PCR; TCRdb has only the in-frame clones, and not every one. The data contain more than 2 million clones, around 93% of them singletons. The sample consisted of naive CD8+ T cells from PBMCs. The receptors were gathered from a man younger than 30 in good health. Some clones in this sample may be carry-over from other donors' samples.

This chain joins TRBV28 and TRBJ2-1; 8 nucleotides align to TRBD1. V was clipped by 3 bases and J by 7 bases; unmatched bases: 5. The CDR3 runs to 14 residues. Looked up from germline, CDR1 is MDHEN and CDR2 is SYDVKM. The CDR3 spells CASSFWTGKNEQFF. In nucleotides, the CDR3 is TGTGCCAGCAGTTTCTGGACAGGGAAAAATGAGCAGTTCTTC. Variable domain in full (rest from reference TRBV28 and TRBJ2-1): DVKVTQSSRYLVKRTGEKVFLECVQDMDHENMFWYRQDPGLGLRLIYFSYDVKMKEKGDIPEGYSVSREKKERFSLILESASTNQTSMYLCASSFWTGKNEQFFGPGTRLTVL.

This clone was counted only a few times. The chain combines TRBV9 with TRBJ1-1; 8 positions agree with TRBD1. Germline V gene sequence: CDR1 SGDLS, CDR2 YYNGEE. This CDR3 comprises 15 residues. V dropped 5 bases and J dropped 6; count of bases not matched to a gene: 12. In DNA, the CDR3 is TGTGCCAGCAGTAGACACCCGGACAGGGACCCTGAAGCTTTCTTT. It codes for CASSRHPDRDPEAFF. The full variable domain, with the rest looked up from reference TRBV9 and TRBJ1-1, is DSGVTQTPKHLITATGQRVTLRCSPRSGDLSVYWYQQSLDQGLQFLIQYYNGEERAKGNILERFSAQQFPDLHSELNLSSLELGDSALYFCASSRHPDRDPEAFFGQGTRLTVV.

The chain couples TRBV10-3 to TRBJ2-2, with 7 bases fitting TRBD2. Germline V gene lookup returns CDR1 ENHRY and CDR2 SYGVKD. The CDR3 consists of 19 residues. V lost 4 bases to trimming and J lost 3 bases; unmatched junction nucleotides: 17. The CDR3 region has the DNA TGTGCCATCAGTGGAAGTTCGGGGTTGACACGGGGGGACACCGGGGAGCTGTTTTTT. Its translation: CAISGSSGLTRGDTGELFF.

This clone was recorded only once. CDR3 loop: CASSPSGSYEQYF. The DNA of the CDR3 is TGTGCCAGCAGCCCCTCGGGTTCCTACGAGCAGTACTTC. The chain couples TRBV11-1 to TRBJ2-7, with unresolved D. CDR1 is SGHAT, CDR2 FQDESV, per germline (reference sequence). The CDR3 contains 13 residues. Trimming cost V 5 bases and J 1 base, with 9 bases left between them.

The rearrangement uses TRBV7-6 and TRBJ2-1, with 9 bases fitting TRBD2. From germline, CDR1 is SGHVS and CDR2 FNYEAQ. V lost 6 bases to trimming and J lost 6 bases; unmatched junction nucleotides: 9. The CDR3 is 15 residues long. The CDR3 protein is CASSSPSGVFNEQFF. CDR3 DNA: TGTGCCAGCAGTTCTCCTAGCGGGGTTTTCAATGAGCAGTTCTTC.

The CDR3: CASSPLTNTGELFF. CDR3 coding DNA: TGCGCCAGCAGCCCCTTAACGAACACCGGGGAGCTGTTTTTT. The chain has TRBV5-1 and TRBJ2-2; D remains unclear. V gave up 4 bases and J gave up 0 bases, with 7 bases separating them. The CDR3 consists of 14 residues. Per germline, CDR1 SGHRS and CDR2 YFSETQ.

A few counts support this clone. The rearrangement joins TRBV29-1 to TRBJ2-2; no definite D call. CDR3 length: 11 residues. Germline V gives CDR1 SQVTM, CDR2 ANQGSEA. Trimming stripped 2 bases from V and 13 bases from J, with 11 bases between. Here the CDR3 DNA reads TGCAGCGTTGAACAACGTCGTAGGCTGTTTTTT. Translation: CSVEQRRRLFF.

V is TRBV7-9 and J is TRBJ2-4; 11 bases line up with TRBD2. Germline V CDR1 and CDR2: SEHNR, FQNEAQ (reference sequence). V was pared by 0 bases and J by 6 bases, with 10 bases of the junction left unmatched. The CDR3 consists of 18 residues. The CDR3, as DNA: TGTGCCAGCAGCTTAGCGGCTAGCGGGAGGAAGGTGGGAAACATTCAGTACTTC. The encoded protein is CASSLAASGRKVGNIQYF.

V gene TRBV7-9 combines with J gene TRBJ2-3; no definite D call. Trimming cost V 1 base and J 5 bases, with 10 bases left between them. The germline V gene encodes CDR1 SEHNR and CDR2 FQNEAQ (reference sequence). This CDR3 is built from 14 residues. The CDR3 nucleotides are TGTGCCAGCAGCTTAGGCCGGCATTTAGATACGCAGTATTTT. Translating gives CASSLGRHLDTQYF.

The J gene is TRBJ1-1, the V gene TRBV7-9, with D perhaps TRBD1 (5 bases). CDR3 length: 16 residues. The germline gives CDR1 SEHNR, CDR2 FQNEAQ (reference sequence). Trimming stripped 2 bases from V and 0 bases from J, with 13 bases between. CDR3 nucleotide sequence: TGTGCCAGCAGCTTAAGAATTGGGGCCCTGAACACTGAAGCTTTCTTT. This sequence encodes CASSLRIGALNTEAFF.

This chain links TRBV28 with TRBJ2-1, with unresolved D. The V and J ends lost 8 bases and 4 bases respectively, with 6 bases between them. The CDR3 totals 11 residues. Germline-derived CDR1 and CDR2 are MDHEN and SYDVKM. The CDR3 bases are TGTGCCAGCCGCATGTACAATGAGCAGTTCTTC. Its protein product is CASRMYNEQFF.

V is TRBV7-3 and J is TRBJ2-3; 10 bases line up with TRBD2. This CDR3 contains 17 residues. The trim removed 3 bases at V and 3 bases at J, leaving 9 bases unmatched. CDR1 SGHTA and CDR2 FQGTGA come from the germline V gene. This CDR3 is CASSFPASGGATDTQYF. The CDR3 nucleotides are TGTGCCAGCAGCTTCCCGGCTAGCGGGGGAGCAACAGATACGCAGTATTTT.

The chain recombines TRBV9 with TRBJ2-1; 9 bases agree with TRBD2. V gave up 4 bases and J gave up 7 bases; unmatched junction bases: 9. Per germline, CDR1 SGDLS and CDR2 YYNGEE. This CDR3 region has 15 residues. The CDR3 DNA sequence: TGTGCCAGCAGCCCTCAAGGACTAGCGAAGAATGAGCAGTTCTTC. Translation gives CASSPQGLAKNEQFF.

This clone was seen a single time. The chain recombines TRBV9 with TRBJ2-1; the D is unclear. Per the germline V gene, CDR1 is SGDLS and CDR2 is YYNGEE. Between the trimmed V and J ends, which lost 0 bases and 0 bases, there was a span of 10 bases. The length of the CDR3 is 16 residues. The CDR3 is CASSVVKGGSYNEQFF. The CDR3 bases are TGTGCCAGCAGCGTAGTAAAGGGTGGCTCCTACAATGAGCAGTTCTTC.

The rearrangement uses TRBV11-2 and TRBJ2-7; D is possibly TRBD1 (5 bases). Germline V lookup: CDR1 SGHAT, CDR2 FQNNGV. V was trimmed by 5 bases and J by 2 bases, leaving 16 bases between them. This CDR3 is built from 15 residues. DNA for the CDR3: TGTGCCAGCAGCCTAAGGATGGCAGGGACCTACGAGCAGTACTTC. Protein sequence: CASSLRMAGTYEQYF.

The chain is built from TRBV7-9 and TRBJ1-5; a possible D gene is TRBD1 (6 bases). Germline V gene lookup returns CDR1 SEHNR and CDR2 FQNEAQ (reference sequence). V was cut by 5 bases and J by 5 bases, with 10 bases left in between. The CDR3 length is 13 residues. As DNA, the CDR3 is TGTGCCAGCAGCCCAGGGACATATCAGCCCCAGCATTTT. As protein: CASSPGTYQPQHF. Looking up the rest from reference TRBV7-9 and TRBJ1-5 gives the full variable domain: DTGVSQNPRHKITKRGQNVTFRCDPISEHNRLYWYRQTLGQGPEFLTYFQNEAQLEKSRLLSDRFSAERPKGSFSTLEIQRTEQGDSAMYLCASSPGTYQPQHFGDGTRLSIL.

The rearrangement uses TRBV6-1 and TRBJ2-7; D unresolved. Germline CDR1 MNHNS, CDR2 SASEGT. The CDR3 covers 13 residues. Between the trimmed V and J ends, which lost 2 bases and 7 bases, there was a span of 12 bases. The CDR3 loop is CASSESFRIEQYF. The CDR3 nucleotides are TGTGCCAGCAGTGAATCATTTAGGATAGAGCAGTACTTC.

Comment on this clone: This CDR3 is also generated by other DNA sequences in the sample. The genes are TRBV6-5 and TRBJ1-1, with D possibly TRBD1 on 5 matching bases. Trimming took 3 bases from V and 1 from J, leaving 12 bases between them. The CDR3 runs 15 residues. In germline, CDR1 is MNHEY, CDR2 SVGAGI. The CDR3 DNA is TGTGCCAGCAGTTATAGGGAAGGGACGAACACTGAAGCTTTCTTT. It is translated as CASSYREGTNTEAFF.

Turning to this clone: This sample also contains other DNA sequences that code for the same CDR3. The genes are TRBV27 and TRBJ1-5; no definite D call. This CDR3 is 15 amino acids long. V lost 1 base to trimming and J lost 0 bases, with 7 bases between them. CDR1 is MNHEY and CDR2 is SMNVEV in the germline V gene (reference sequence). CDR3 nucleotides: TGTGCCAGCAGTTTATTATTTCCTAGCAATCAGCCCCAGCATTTT. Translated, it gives CASSLLFPSNQPQHF.

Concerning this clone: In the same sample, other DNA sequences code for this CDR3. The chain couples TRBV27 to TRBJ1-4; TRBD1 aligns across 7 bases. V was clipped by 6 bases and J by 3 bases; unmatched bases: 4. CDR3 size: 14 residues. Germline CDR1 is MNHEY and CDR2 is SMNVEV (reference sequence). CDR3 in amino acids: CASRPGGSNEKLFF. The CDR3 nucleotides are TGTGCCAGCAGACCAGGGGGGTCTAATGAAAAACTGTTTTTT.

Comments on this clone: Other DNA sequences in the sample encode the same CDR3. The DNA for the CDR3 is TGTGCCAGCAGCTTAGGGGGACTAGCGGGAGCGTACGAGCAGTACTTC. Residues: CASSLGGLAGAYEQYF. The rearrangement joins TRBV11-2 to TRBJ2-7; TRBD2 aligns across 14 bases. This CDR3 contains 16 residues. V gave up 1 base and J gave up 4 bases; unmatched junction bases: 3. CDR1 and CDR2 from the germline V gene are SGHAT and FQNNGV.

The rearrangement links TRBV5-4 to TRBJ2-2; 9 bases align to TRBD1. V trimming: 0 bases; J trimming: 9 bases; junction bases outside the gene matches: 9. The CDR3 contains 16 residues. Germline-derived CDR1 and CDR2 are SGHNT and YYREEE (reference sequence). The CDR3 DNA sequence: TGTGCCAGCAGCTTGGCCGACAGGGGGTACATAAGGGAGCTGTTTTTT. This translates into CASSLADRGYIRELFF.

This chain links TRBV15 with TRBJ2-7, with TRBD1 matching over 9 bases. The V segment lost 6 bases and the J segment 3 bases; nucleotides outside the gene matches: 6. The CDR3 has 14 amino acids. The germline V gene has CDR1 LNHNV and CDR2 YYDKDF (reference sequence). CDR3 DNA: TGTGCCACCAGTCCAAGGGACAGGGTCTACGAGCAGTACTTC. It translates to CATSPRDRVYEQYF.

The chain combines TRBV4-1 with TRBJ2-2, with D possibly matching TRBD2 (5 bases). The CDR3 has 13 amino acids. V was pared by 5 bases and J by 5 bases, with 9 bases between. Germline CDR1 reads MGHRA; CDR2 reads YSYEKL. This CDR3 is CASSRRRTGELFF. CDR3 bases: TGCGCCAGCAGCAGGAGGAGGACCGGGGAGCTGTTTTTT.

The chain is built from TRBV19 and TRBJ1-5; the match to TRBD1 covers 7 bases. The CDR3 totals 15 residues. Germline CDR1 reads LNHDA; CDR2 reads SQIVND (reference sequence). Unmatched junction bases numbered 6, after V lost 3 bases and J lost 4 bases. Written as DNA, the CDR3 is TGTGCCAGTAGTATGGGACAGCTTTTTAATCAGCCCCAGCATTTT. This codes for CASSMGQLFNQPQHF.

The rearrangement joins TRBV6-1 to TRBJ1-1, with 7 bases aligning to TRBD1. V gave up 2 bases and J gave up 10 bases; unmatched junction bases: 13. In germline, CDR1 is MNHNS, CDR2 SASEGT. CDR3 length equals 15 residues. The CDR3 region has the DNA TGTGCCAGCAGTGAAAGGGGGCAAGGGGGTGCTGGAGCTTTCTTT. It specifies CASSERGQGGAGAFF.